This T cell receptor beta chain was retrieved from a study of OX40 agonist ivuxolimab in advanced cancers. Overall study context: Of mixed ages from roughly 23 to 80 and averaging approximately 60 years, the group was just under 85% male.

TCRdb's copy holds only in-frame clones and misses some; the assay was immunoSEQ multiplex PCR. The table lists about 61,000 clones, roughly 87% of them singletons. Comments on this clone: The antigen is unknown.

Study-wide results and caveats: Patients with a partial response at 0.1-3.0 mg/kg had among the lowest clonal expansion.

The sequence derives from an adult with an advanced solid tumor such as melanoma, head and neck, liver or kidney cancer. Sequencing used CD4+ or CD8+ T cells sorted from blood, obtained in a trial of the OX40 agonist ivuxolimab.

CDR3 nucleotides: TGTGCCAGCAGCTTAAGCGGGGAAGCTTTCTTT. Protein product: CASSLSGEAFF. V is TRBV7-8 and J is TRBJ1-1; D not resolved. Per germline, CDR1 SGHVS and CDR2 FQNEAQ. The CDR3 contains 11 residues. Trimming shortened V by 2 bases and J by 8 bases, and 6 bases separated the two germline ends.